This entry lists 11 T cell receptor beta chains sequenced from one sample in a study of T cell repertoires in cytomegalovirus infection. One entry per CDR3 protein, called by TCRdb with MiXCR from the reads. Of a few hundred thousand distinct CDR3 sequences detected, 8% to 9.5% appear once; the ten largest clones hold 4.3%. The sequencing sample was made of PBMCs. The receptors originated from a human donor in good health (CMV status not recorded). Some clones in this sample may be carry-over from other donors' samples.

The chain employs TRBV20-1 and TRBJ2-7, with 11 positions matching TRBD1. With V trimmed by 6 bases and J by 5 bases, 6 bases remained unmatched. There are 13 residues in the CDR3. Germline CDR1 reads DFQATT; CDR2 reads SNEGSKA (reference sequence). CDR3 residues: CSALDRGPDEQYF. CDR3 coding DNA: TGCAGTGCCTTGGACAGGGGGCCGGACGAGCAGTACTTC.

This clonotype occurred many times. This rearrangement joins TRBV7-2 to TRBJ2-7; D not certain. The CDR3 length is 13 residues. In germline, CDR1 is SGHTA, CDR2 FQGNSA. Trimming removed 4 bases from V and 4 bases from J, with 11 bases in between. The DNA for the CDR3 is TGTGCCAGCAGCTCCCCCCGTCAATACGAGCAGTACTTC. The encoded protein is CASSSPRQYEQYF.

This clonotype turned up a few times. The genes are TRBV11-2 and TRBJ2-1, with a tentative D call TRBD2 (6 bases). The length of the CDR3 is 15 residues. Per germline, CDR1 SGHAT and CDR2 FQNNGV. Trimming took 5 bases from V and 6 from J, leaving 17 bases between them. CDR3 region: CASSPLGSGGNEQFF. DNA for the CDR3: TGTGCCAGCAGCCCCCTAGGTAGCGGAGGCAATGAGCAGTTCTTC.

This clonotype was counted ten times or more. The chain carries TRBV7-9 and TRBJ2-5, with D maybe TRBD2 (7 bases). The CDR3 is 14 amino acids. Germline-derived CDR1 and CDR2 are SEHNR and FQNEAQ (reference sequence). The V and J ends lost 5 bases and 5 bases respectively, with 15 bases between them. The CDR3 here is CASSAPRGAETQYF. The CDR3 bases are TGTGCCAGCAGCGCCCCCCGGGGGGCGGAGACCCAGTACTTC.

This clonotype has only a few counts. CDR3 protein: CASSESDAGWNQPQHF. For the CDR3, the DNA is TGTGCCAGCAGTGAATCGGACGCGGGGTGGAATCAGCCCCAGCATTTT. The gene calls are TRBV25-1 and TRBJ1-5; D remains unclear. The CDR3 extends over 16 amino acids. CDR1 and CDR2 (germline): MGHDK, SYGVNS. The V end lost 1 base, the J end lost 4 bases, and 14 bases lay between the germline ends.

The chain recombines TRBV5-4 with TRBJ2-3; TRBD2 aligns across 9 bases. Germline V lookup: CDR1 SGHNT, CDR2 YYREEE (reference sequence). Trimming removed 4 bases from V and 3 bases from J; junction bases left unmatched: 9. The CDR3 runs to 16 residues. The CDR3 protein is CASSLQGAGGTDTQYF. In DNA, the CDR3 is TGTGCCAGCAGCCTCCAAGGAGCGGGGGGAACAGATACGCAGTATTTT.

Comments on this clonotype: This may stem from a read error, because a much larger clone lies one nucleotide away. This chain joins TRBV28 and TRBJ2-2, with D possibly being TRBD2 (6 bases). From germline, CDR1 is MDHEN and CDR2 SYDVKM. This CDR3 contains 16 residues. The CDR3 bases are TGTGCCAGCCTCTTTATTAGCGGAGGGAACACCGGGGAGCTGCTTTTT. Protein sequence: CASLFISGGNTGELLF.

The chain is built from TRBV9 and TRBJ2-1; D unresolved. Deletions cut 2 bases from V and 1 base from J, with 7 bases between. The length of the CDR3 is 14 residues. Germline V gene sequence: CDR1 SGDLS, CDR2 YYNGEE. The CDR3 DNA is TGTGCCAGCAGCGTGAGACTTTCCTACAATGAGCAGTTCTTC. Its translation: CASSVRLSYNEQFF.

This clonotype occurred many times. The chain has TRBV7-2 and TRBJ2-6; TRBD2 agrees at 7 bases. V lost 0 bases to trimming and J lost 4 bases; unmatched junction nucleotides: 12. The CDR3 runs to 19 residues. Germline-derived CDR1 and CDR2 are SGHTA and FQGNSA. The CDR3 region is CASSLATAGGSPGANVLTF. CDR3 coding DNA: TGTGCCAGCAGCTTAGCCACAGCGGGCGGGAGTCCCGGGGCCAACGTCCTGACTTTC.

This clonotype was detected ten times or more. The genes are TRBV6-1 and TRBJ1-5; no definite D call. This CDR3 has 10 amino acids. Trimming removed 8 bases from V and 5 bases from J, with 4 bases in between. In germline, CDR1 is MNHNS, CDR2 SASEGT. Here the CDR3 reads CASGDQPQHF. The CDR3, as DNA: TGTGCCAGCGGGGATCAGCCCCAGCATTTT.

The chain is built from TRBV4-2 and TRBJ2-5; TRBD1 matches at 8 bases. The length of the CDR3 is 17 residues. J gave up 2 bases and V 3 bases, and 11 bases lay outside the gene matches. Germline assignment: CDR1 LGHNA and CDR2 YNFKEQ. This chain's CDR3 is CASSQGGPGQEQETQYF. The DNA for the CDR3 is TGTGCCAGCAGCCAGGGGGGCCCGGGACAGGAGCAAGAGACCCAGTACTTC.